Below are 19 T cell receptor beta chains sequenced from a single sample in a study of blood T cell repertoires in COVID-19. Data came from immunoSEQ multiplex PCR; TCRdb stores just in-frame clones and leaves some out. The profile shows under 150,000 clones, over 80% of them singletons. The sample comprised PBMCs or T cells enriched from blood (not recorded which). The receptors were sampled from a woman in her 50s who had been exposed to COVID-19.

The chain employs TRBV27 and TRBJ1-5; 7 bases fit TRBD1. This CDR3 contains 18 residues. After removal of 1 base from V and 0 bases from J, the junction contained 9 bases not matched to a gene. Germline V CDR1 and CDR2: MNHEY, SMNVEV (reference sequence). The DNA of the CDR3 is TGTGCCAGCAGTTTATTCGGGGGACAGACTTATAGCAATCAGCCCCAGCATTTT. As protein: CASSLFGGQTYSNQPQHF.

The chain links TRBV6-2 or TRBV6-3 to TRBJ2-5, with TRBD2 matching 14 bases. Trimming cost V 5 bases and J 4 bases; bases outside gene matches: 3. This CDR3 region has 15 residues. Germline CDR1 is MNHEY and CDR2 is SVGEGT. The CDR3 DNA reads as TGTGCCAGCAGTGCGGGACTAGCGGGAGCAGAGACCCAGTACTTC. This gives the protein CASSAGLAGAETQYF.

The chain employs TRBV4-3 and TRBJ1-4, with a possible D match to TRBD1 (5 bases). The length of the CDR3 is 15 residues. Germline V lookup: CDR1 LGHNA, CDR2 YSLEER. V was trimmed by 0 bases and J by 6 bases, leaving 11 bases between them. The CDR3 region is CASSQERQWDEKLFF. The CDR3, as DNA: TGCGCCAGCAGCCAAGAGCGACAGTGGGATGAAAAACTGTTTTTT.

The rearrangement links TRBV4-1 to TRBJ2-7; 7 nucleotides align to TRBD2. V lost 5 bases to trimming and J lost 3 bases; unmatched junction nucleotides: 7. This CDR3 is built from 14 residues. Per germline, CDR1 MGHRA and CDR2 YSYEKL. The CDR3 nucleotides are TGCGCCAGCAGCTCACAACCGGGGGGCTACGAGCAGTACTTC. It translates to CASSSQPGGYEQYF.

The chain links TRBV7-2 to TRBJ1-6; D is unresolved. V was pared by 6 bases and J by 9 bases, with 18 bases between. CDR3 length: 15 residues. CDR1 and CDR2 (germline): SGHTA, FQGNSA. CDR3 nucleotide sequence: TGTGCCAGCAGATACCAACAGACCTCTGCTTCACCCCTCCACTTT. This codes for CASRYQQTSASPLHF.

Only one count was recorded for this clone. The chain has TRBV30 and TRBJ1-5; a weak D match, TRBD1 (5 bases). The germline gives CDR1 GTSNPN, CDR2 SVGIG (reference sequence). With 3 bases removed from V and 9 bases from J, the gap between germline ends came to 9 bases. CDR3 length: 11 amino acids. The CDR3 here is CAWRDRGPQHF. DNA of the CDR3: TGTGCCTGGAGGGATAGGGGGCCCCAGCATTTT.

This clone was recorded only once. CDR3 protein: CASSRGRAVAVEQYF. The CDR3 nucleotides are TGTGCCAGTAGTAGAGGGCGGGCCGTAGCCGTCGAGCAGTACTTC. The chain couples TRBV19 to TRBJ2-7; D is perhaps TRBD2 (5 bases). This CDR3 is built from 15 residues. V was cut by 4 bases and J by 6 bases, with 19 bases left in between. Germline CDR1 is LNHDA and CDR2 is SQIVND (reference sequence).

J is TRBJ2-5 and V is TRBV23-1, with a tentative D call TRBD1 (5 bases). TRBV23-1 is identified as an open reading frame with a role that is uncertain. Between the trimmed V and J ends, which lost 4 bases and 0 bases, there was a span of 15 bases. The CDR3 runs to 16 residues. CDR3 amino acids: CASSRNPQEYQETQYF. The CDR3 nucleotides are TGCGCCAGCAGTCGAAACCCACAGGAGTACCAAGAGACCCAGTACTTC.

The V and J genes are TRBV19 and TRBJ1-5, with a weak D call TRBD1 (6 bases). Germline V CDR1 and CDR2: LNHDA, SQIVND (reference sequence). V lost 4 bases, J lost 10 bases, and 20 bases lay in between. The CDR3 contains 15 residues. The DNA for the CDR3 is TGTGCCAGTAGTACAGCAGGGGCCGCGAAGGGACCCCAGCATTTT. Translation gives CASSTAGAAKGPQHF.

The chain carries TRBV5-4 and TRBJ2-1, with 8 bases aligning to TRBD1. Germline V CDR1 and CDR2: SGHNT, YYREEE (reference sequence). J gave up 5 bases and V 5 bases, and 3 bases lay outside the gene matches. The length of the CDR3 is 13 residues. The CDR3 sequence is CASSWTGNNEQFF. In nucleotides, the CDR3 is TGTGCCAGCAGTTGGACAGGGAACAATGAGCAGTTCTTC. Full variable domain (remainder filled in from reference TRBV5-4 and TRBJ2-1): ETGVTQSPTHLIKTRGQQVTLRCSSQSGHNTVSWYQQALGQGPQFIFQYYREEENGRGNFPPRFSGLQFPNYSSELNVNALELDDSALYLCASSWTGNNEQFFGPGTRLTVL.

This chain links TRBV21-1 with TRBJ2-1; TRBD1 is the table's D call, not checked against the DNA. TRBV21-1 is recorded as a pseudogene. CDR3 length: 13 residues. This CDR3 reads CASSKDSFNEQFF. The CDR3 bases are TGTGCCAGCAGCAAAGATTCATTTAATGAGCAGTTCTTC.

The chain carries TRBV7-2 and TRBJ2-7; 8 bases are shared with TRBD1. Germline V gene lookup returns CDR1 SGHTA and CDR2 FQGNSA. CDR3 length: 15 residues. The J segment lost 2 bases and the V segment lost 8 bases, leaving 11 bases of the junction unmatched. The CDR3 bases are TGTGCCAGCCGCCTCTCTTGGACAGGGACCTACGAGCAGTACTTC. It codes for CASRLSWTGTYEQYF.

The J gene is TRBJ2-2, the V gene TRBV6-5; the D is unclear. CDR3 size: 15 residues. Germline V gene lookup returns CDR1 MNHEY and CDR2 SVGAGI. V was trimmed by 7 bases and J by 2 bases, leaving 14 bases between them. The CDR3 nucleotides are TGTGCCAGCACTCAGGAACGCCCAAACACCGGGGAGCTGTTTTTT. Translated, it gives CASTQERPNTGELFF.

This clone has a single count. This sequence may be a read error, since a much larger clone differs from it by one base. The genes are TRBV7-9 and TRBJ2-4; tentatively, D is TRBD2 (6 bases). Germline CDR1 reads SEHNR; CDR2 reads FQNEAQ (reference sequence). The V end was cut by 7 bases, the J end by 0 bases, with 13 bases between. CDR3 length equals 15 residues. The CDR3 sequence is CASNPGGPAKNIQYF. The CDR3 nucleotides are TGTGCCAGCAACCCCGGAGGGCCAGCCAAAAACATTCAGTACTTC.

J is TRBJ2-5 and V is TRBV5-1, with 7 bases lining up with TRBD2. Germline V CDR1 and CDR2: SGHRS, YFSETQ. V shed 1 base and J 6 bases; nucleotides not matched to a gene: 3. The CDR3 extends over 13 amino acids. The CDR3, as DNA: TGCGCCAGCAGCTTGACGGGGGGAAAGACCCAGTACTTC. This gives the protein CASSLTGGKTQYF.

The V and J genes are TRBV7-2 and TRBJ2-1, with 11 nucleotides matching TRBD2. CDR3 length: 16 residues. V was clipped by 3 bases and J by 7 bases; unmatched bases: 8. CDR1 and CDR2 from the germline V gene are SGHTA and FQGNSA. CDR3 sequence: CASSFSSGRTQNEQFF. DNA of the CDR3: TGTGCCAGCAGCTTCTCTAGCGGGAGGACTCAGAATGAGCAGTTCTTC.

The chain employs TRBV25-1 and TRBJ1-4, with 7 bases that match TRBD1. The J segment lost 4 bases and the V segment lost 5 bases, leaving 4 bases of the junction unmatched. Germline V gene sequence: CDR1 MGHDK, CDR2 SYGVNS. This CDR3 region has 14 residues. The DNA for the CDR3 is TGTGCCAGCAGTTACGGGACAGTTAATGAAAAACTGTTTTTT. It specifies CASSYGTVNEKLFF.

The chain combines TRBV10-1 with TRBJ1-1; D is uncertain. Per germline, CDR1 WNHNN and CDR2 SYGVQD (reference sequence). This CDR3 contains 13 residues. V dropped 2 bases and J dropped 3 bases, with 7 bases sitting between them. CDR3 coding DNA: TGCGCCAGCAGTGAGAGGAGGGACACTGAAGCTTTCTTT. It is translated as CASSERRDTEAFF.

The chain carries TRBV27 and TRBJ1-2; D is perhaps TRBD1 (6 bases). The CDR3 runs to 14 residues. CDR1 is MNHEY, CDR2 SMNVEV, per germline (reference sequence). The ends were cut back, 0 bases at V and 6 bases at J, with 11 bases in the middle. CDR3 DNA: TGTGCCAGCAGTTTATCGGGAGGGGGGGATGGCTACACCTTC. Residues: CASSLSGGGDGYTF.